This entry lists 14 T cell receptor beta chains sequenced from one sample in a study of CD8 T cells in ankylosing spondylitis. TCRdb ran MiXCR on the 5' RACE reads and lists one entry per CDR3 protein. The sample carries 340,000 or so distinct CDR3 sequences, approximately 15% recorded once. The source material was blood, either unsorted or a sorted T cell fraction (not recorded which). The receptors come from a male donor with ankylosing spondylitis or in good health (not recorded which).

The chain joins TRBV5-5 to TRBJ2-4, with unresolved D. The V end lost 2 bases, the J end lost 0 bases, and 15 bases lay between the germline ends. Germline loops: CDR1 SGHKS, CDR2 YYEKEE (reference sequence). The CDR3 contains 17 residues. CDR3 amino acids: CASSFRLPSLAKNIQYF. CDR3 nucleotide sequence: TGTGCCAGCAGCTTCAGGCTCCCCAGTTTAGCCAAAAACATTCAGTACTTC.

This clonotype has more than one count but fewer than ten. The CDR3: CSARIRLTGNTEAFF. The CDR3, as DNA: TGCAGTGCTAGAATTCGCCTTACAGGGAACACTGAAGCTTTCTTT. The chain carries TRBV20-1 and TRBJ1-1; maybe TRBD1 (5 bases). V was cut by 2 bases and J by 1 base, with 14 bases left in between. Germline V lookup: CDR1 DFQATT, CDR2 SNEGSKA (reference sequence). This CDR3 has 15 amino acids.

There are a few counts of this clonotype. The CDR3 sequence: CASSLTGPYSGNTIYF. The CDR3, as DNA: TGCGCCAGCAGCTTGACAGGGCCCTACTCTGGAAACACCATATATTTT. V and J are TRBV5-1 and TRBJ1-3; perhaps TRBD1 as D (6 bases). Germline values: CDR1 SGHRS, CDR2 YFSETQ. CDR3 size: 16 residues. V was trimmed by 1 base and J by 0 bases, leaving 11 bases between them.

CDR3 residues: CASSDPGQVTEAFF. The CDR3 nucleotides read TGCGCCAGCAGTGACCCGGGACAGGTCACTGAAGCTTTCTTT. The gene calls are TRBV10-2 and TRBJ1-1; TRBD1 matches 8 bases. This CDR3 is built from 14 residues. Germline V gene lookup returns CDR1 WSHSY and CDR2 SAAADI. Trimming took 3 bases from V and 4 from J; bases not matched to a gene: 4.

In its sample, this clonotype was seen many times. The chain joins TRBV7-9 to TRBJ2-3; the match to TRBD2 covers 8 bases. V gave up 1 base and J gave up 3 bases; unmatched junction bases: 3. The CDR3 has 15 residues. Germline V gene lookup returns CDR1 SEHNR and CDR2 FQNEAQ (reference sequence). The CDR3, as DNA: TGTGCCAGCAGCTTAGAGGGGACTAGGACAGATACGCAGTATTTT. Translated: CASSLEGTRTDTQYF.

The sample holds a few counts of this clonotype. The chain uses TRBV12-3 or TRBV12-4 and TRBJ1-1; weak D call: TRBD1 (6 bases). The CDR3 runs 15 residues. V was trimmed by 5 bases and J by 5 bases, leaving 18 bases between them. The CDR3 nucleotides read TGTGCCAGCAGTCGCCGGGTCCCGGGACAAACTGAAGCTTTCTTT. The encoded protein is CASSRRVPGQTEAFF.

There are a few counts of this clonotype. CDR3 DNA: TGTGCCAGCATCAGCACGAACTACATGAACACTGAAGCTTTCTTT. As protein: CASISTNYMNTEAFF. This chain joins TRBV3-1 and TRBJ1-1; D ambiguous. V was clipped by 7 bases and J by 0 bases, with 15 bases between them. CDR1 is LGHDT and CDR2 is YNNKEL in the germline V gene (reference sequence). The CDR3 is made up of 15 amino acids.

The CDR3 reads CASSLVTGTEAFF. The DNA for the CDR3 is TGCGCCAGCAGCTTGGTAACCGGAACTGAAGCTTTCTTT. V gene TRBV5-1 combines with J gene TRBJ1-1; D is unresolved. Germline CDR1 reads SGHRS; CDR2 reads YFSETQ. The V gene lost 0 bases and the J gene lost 5 bases, with 8 bases spanning the gap. CDR3 length equals 13 residues.

The chain employs TRBV6-5 and TRBJ2-3; perhaps TRBD1 as D (5 bases). Germline V gene data show CDR1 as MNHEY and CDR2 as SVGAGI. The CDR3 extends over 15 amino acids. V shed 6 bases and J shed 1 base, with 14 bases lying between them. CDR3: CASSLGVGGTDTQYF. The CDR3 nucleotides are TGTGCCAGCAGCTTAGGGGTCGGCGGCACAGATACGCAGTATTTT.

This clonotype was observed a handful of times. The J gene is TRBJ2-3, the V gene TRBV5-1; TRBD2 matches 11 bases. CDR3 size: 15 residues. J gave up 3 bases and V 3 bases, and 3 bases lay outside the gene matches. Germline V gives CDR1 SGHRS, CDR2 YFSETQ. The CDR3 DNA follows: TGCGCCAGCAGCTCACTAGCGGGAGTTACAGATACGCAGTATTTT. It yields the protein CASSSLAGVTDTQYF.

The chain couples TRBV13 to TRBJ2-1; 11 bases are a match to TRBD2. Losses at the gene ends were 5 bases for V and 7 bases for J; bases not matched to a gene: 10. This CDR3 comprises 16 residues. Germline V gene sequence: CDR1 PRHDT, CDR2 FYEKMQ (reference sequence). CDR3 loop: CASSALAGATPNEQFF. The CDR3 DNA reads as TGTGCCAGCAGCGCACTAGCGGGAGCGACCCCAAATGAGCAGTTCTTC.

The sample holds many counts of this clonotype. This chain joins TRBV12-3 or TRBV12-4 and TRBJ1-4; a weak D match, TRBD1 (5 bases). The CDR3 extends over 16 amino acids. Trimming took 6 bases from V and 0 from J, leaving 14 bases between them. In DNA form, the CDR3 reads TGTGCCAGCAGCCCGGGACTTTCGGCAACTAATGAAAAACTGTTTTTT. Residues: CASSPGLSATNEKLFF.

The rearrangement uses TRBV12-3 or TRBV12-4 and TRBJ2-1; 9 bases line up with TRBD1. This CDR3 region has 17 residues. Trimming took 5 bases from V and 6 from J; bases not matched to a gene: 14. CDR3 nucleotide sequence: TGTGCCAGCAGTCCCCTATATGGGGACAGGGAGGCCAATGAGCAGTTCTTC. Residues: CASSPLYGDREANEQFF.

The chain recombines TRBV29-1 with TRBJ2-7, with D perhaps TRBD1 or TRBD2 (5 bases each). Germline V gives CDR1 SQVTM, CDR2 ANQGSEA. The CDR3 runs 12 residues. Deletions cut 7 bases from V and 4 bases from J, with 14 bases between. Here the CDR3 reads CSGRDGVYEQYF. The CDR3 DNA reads TGCAGCGGCCGGGACGGAGTGTACGAGCAGTACTTC.